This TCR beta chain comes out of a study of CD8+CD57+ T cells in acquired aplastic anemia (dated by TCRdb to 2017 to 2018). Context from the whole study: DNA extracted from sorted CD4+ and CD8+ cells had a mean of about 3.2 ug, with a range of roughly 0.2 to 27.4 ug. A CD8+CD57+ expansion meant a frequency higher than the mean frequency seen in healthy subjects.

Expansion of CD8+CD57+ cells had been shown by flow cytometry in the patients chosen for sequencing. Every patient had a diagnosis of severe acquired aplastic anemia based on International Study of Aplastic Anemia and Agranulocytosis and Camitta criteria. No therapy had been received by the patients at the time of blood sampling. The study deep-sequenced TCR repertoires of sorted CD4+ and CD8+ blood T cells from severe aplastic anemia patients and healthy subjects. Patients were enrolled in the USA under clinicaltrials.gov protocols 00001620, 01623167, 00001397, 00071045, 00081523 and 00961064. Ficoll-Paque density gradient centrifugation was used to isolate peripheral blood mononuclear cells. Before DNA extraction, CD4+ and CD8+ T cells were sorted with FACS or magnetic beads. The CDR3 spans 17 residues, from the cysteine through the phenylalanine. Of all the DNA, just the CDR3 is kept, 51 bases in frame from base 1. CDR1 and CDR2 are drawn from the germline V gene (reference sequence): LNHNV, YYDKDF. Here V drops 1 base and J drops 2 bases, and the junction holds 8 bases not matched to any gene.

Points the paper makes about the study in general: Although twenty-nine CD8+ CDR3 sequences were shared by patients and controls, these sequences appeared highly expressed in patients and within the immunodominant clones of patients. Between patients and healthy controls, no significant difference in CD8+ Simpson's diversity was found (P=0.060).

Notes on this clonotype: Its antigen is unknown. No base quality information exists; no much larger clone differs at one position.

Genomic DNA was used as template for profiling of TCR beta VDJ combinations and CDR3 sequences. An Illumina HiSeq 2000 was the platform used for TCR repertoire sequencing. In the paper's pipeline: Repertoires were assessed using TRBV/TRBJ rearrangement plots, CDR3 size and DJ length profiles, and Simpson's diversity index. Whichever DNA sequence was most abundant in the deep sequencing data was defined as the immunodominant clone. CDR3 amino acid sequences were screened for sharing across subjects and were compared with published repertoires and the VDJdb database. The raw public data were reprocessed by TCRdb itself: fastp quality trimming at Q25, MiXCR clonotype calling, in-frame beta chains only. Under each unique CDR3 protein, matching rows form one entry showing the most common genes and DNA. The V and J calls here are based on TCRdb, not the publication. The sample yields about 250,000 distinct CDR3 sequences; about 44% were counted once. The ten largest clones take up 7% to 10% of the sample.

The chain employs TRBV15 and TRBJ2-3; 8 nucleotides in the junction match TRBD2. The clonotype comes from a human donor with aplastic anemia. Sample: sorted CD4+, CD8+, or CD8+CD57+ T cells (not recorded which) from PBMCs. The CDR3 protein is CATSRGLGGGTTDTQYF. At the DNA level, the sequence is TGTGCCACCAGCAGAGGGCTGGGCGGGGGGACCACAGATACGCAGTATTTT.